The present T cell receptor beta chain was sequenced within a study of T cells after yellow fever vaccination. Study-wide findings and caveats: The study re-detected most primary-vaccination clones after the booster (approximately 96% CD4, 85% to 90% CD8).

Each CDR3 protein gets one entry after TCRdb re-called the 5' RACE reads with MiXCR. Counted here are 150,000 to 200,000 distinct CDR3 sequences, approximately 11% occurring once; the ten biggest clones make up about 40%. Trimming cost V 5 bases and J 2 bases, with 12 bases left between them. Germline V lookup: CDR1 MNHEY, CDR2 SMNVEV (reference sequence). The CDR3 has 14 residues. This clonotype was observed once. Its matching antigen is unknown. This chain links TRBV27 with TRBJ1-2; weak D call: TRBD1 (6 bases). This TCR came from a man aged 18 to 29 who received the YFV17D yellow fever vaccine. The sequenced sample was CD8+ T cells sorted from PBMCs, obtained 15 days after the yellow fever booster vaccination. This CDR3 is CASSGVQGNYGYTF. The CDR3 DNA reads as TGTGCCAGCAGTGGAGTACAGGGCAACTATGGCTACACCTTC.